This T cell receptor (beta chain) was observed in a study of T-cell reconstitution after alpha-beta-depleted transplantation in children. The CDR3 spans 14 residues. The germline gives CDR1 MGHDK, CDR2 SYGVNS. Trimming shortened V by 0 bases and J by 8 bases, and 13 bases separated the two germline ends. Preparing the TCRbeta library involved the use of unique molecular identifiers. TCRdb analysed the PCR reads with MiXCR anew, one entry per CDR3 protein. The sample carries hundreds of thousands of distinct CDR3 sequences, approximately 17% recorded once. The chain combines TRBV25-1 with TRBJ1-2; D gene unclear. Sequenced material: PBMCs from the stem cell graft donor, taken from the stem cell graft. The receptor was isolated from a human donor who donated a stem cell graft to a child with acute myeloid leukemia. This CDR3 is CASSEYPQERGYTF. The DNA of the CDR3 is TGTGCCAGCAGTGAATACCCTCAGGAGCGGGGCTACACCTTC.